Listed below are T cell receptor beta chains from one sample, sequenced in a study of radiation and T cells in renal cell carcinoma. Assay: immunoSEQ multiplex PCR; the TCRdb copy retains only in-frame clones and omits some. The sample has 95,000 to 150,000 clones, roughly four fifths seen once; the top ten hold 2.5% to 3.5%. Sequenced material: blood, taken from a patient whose treatment included radiotherapy and nephrectomy. The receptors shown here come from a woman aged 55-70 years with renal cell carcinoma. The CDR3 runs from the conserved cysteine through the conserved F or W. D genes are given only for firm matches. Rows give clone size only sometimes, using once, few, many, or a class for an expanded clone.

TRBD1	TRBJ1-1	TRBV15	13	-	CATSSTQGAEAFF	TGTGCCACCAGCAGTACACAGGGGGCTGAAGCTTTCTTT
-	TRBJ1-1	TRBV7-9	14	-	CASSLKGLNTEAFF	TGTGCCAGCAGCTTAAAGGGTCTGAACACTGAAGCTTTCTTT
TRBD2	TRBJ2-1	TRBV7-6	16	-	CASSLASGMGYNEQFF	TGTGCCAGCAGCTTAGCTAGCGGGATGGGATACAATGAGCAGTTCTTC
TRBD1	TRBJ2-3	TRBV28	15	few	CASSTDRVGTDTQYF	TGTGCCAGCAGTACGGACAGGGTGGGGACAGATACGCAGTATTTT
-	TRBJ2-6	TRBV5-1	15	-	CASSLQGRGANVLTF	TGCGCCAGCAGCTTACAGGGGAGGGGGGCCAACGTCCTGACTTTC
-	TRBJ1-3	TRBV30	13	-	CAWTADSGNTIYF	TGTGCCTGGACGGCAGACTCTGGAAACACCATATATTTT
-	TRBJ2-3	TRBV7-9	13	-	CASSFEGWNTQYF	TGTGCCAGCAGCTTCGAGGGTTGGAATACGCAGTATTTT
TRBD1	TRBJ1-2	TRBV11-2	17	few	CASSLDLIGTGYYGYTF	TGTGCCAGCAGCTTAGATCTAATCGGGACAGGGTACTATGGCTACACCTTC
-	TRBJ2-1	TRBV2	12	-	CASSLVGNEQFF	TGTGCCAGCAGTCTGGTCGGGAATGAGCAGTTCTTC
-	TRBJ1-3	TRBV6-1	16	-	CASSEEVVGGRNTIYF	TGTGCCAGCAGTGAAGAGGTCGTCGGAGGTAGAAACACCATATATTTT
-	TRBJ2-1	TRBV5-4	12	-	CASSLALNEQFF	TGTGCCAGCAGCTTGGCACTCAATGAGCAGTTCTTC
-	TRBJ2-2	TRBV9	15	-	CASSVEGASTGELFF	TGTGCCAGCAGCGTAGAAGGGGCCAGCACCGGGGAGCTGTTTTTT
-	TRBJ1-4	TRBV2	16	once	CASGDYTLATNEKLFF	TGTGCCAGCGGAGACTACACCCTTGCAACTAATGAAAAACTGTTTTTT
-	TRBJ2-4	TRBV19	14	-	CASSKETGRNIQYF	TGTGCCAGTAGTAAAGAGACAGGGAGGAACATTCAGTACTTC
-	TRBJ2-5	TRBV29-1	14	-	CSVGREGGQETQYF	TGCAGCGTTGGCCGAGAGGGAGGCCAAGAGACCCAGTACTTC
-	TRBJ2-5	TRBV5-1	13	-	CASRRGAQETQYF	TGCGCCAGCAGACGGGGGGCCCAAGAGACCCAGTACTTC
-	TRBJ2-7	TRBV6-1	15	once	CASREYAGDGNEQYF	TGTGCCAGCAGAGAGTACGCAGGGGATGGTAACGAGCAGTACTTC
-	TRBJ2-3	TRBV6-5	14	few	CASSGIGRRDTQYF	TGTGCCAGCAGCGGGATTGGAAGGAGGGATACGCAGTATTTT
-	TRBJ1-2	TRBV28	13	-	CASSLTPNYGYTF	TGTGCCAGCAGTTTGACACCCAACTATGGCTACACCTTC
-	TRBJ2-7	TRBV27	15	-	CASSFDPYGLQEQYF	TGTGCCAGCAGTTTCGACCCATATGGCCTACAGGAGCAGTACTTC
TRBD1	TRBJ1-5	TRBV6-1	13	-	CASKGAVHQPQHF	TGTGCCAGTAAGGGGGCAGTCCATCAGCCCCAGCATTTT
TRBD1	TRBJ2-7	TRBV2	17	-	CASSLNPPWTGAYEQYF	TGTGCCAGCAGCCTCAACCCGCCCTGGACAGGGGCCTACGAGCAGTACTTC
-	TRBJ2-3	TRBV6-5	15	-	CASSQLPGAEDTQYF	TGTGCCAGCAGCCAACTTCCGGGGGCCGAGGATACGCAGTATTTT
-	TRBJ1-5	TRBV5-1	15	-	CASSLGGDFNQPQHF	TGCGCCAGCAGCTTGGGAGGGGATTTCAATCAGCCCCAGCATTTT
TRBD1	TRBJ1-1	TRBV5-6	14	-	CASSKTGAASEAFF	TGTGCCAGCAGTAAGACAGGGGCCGCCTCTGAAGCTTTCTTT
TRBD1	TRBJ1-5	TRBV10-3	17	-	CAISESVAGQGNQPQHF	TGTGCCATCAGTGAGTCGGTGGCGGGACAGGGGAATCAGCCCCAGCATTTT
TRBD1	TRBJ1-4	TRBV15	14	-	CATSRGQDGEKLFF	TGTGCCACCAGCAGGGGACAGGACGGGGAAAAACTGTTTTTT
-	TRBJ2-1	TRBV19	18	-	CASSGGGTPLFSYNEQFF	TGTGCCAGTAGTGGAGGAGGGACACCTCTCTTTTCCTACAATGAGCAGTTCTTC
-	TRBJ1-5	TRBV28	11	-	CASSSGQPQHF	TGTGCCAGCAGTTCCGGACAGCCCCAGCATTTT
-	TRBJ2-7	TRBV20-1	11	-	CSASPRDEQYF	TGCAGTGCTAGCCCCAGGGACGAGCAGTACTTC
-	TRBJ1-1	TRBV27	16	-	CASSPLGHPRDTEAFF	TGTGCCAGCAGCCCCCTGGGACACCCGAGGGACACTGAAGCTTTCTTT
-	TRBJ1-1	TRBV27	15	once	CASSLDRVVATEAFF	TGTGCCAGCAGTTTAGACAGAGTGGTGGCCACTGAAGCTTTCTTT
-	TRBJ2-7	TRBV21-1	18	-	CASPKLNITGLPSYEQYF	TGTGCCAGCCCCAAACTTAACATAACAGGTCTCCCCTCCTACGAGCAGTACTTC
TRBD1	TRBJ1-5	TRBV28	17	-	CASRISTGRDSNQPQHF	TGTGCCAGCCGAATCTCGACAGGGCGGGATAGCAATCAGCCCCAGCATTTT
-	TRBJ2-3	TRBV9	16	-	CASSDRPALEGDTQYF	TGTGCCAGCAGCGATAGGCCAGCGCTCGAGGGGGATACGCAGTATTTT
-	TRBJ1-4	TRBV30	14	-	CAWSVQGANEKLFF	TGTGCCTGGAGTGTACAGGGAGCTAATGAAAAACTGTTTTTT
TRBD2	TRBJ2-5	TRBV6-5	15	-	CASSYDGGTQETQYF	TGTGCCAGCAGTTACGACGGGGGGACCCAAGAGACCCAGTACTTC
-	TRBJ1-6	TRBV19	15	-	CASSAGHFENSPLHF	TGTGCCAGTAGTGCCGGACATTTTGAGAATTCACCCCTCCACTTT
TRBD1	TRBJ1-3	TRBV27	14	-	CASATGGGGNTIYF	TGTGCCAGTGCGACAGGGGGGGGTGGAAACACCATATATTTT
TRBD1	TRBJ1-2	TRBV25-1	14	-	CASIGTGDGSGYTF	TGTGCCAGCATCGGTACAGGGGACGGAAGTGGCTACACCTTC
TRBD1	TRBJ2-7	TRBV6-5	13	-	CASSPWTGGEQYF	TGTGCCAGCAGTCCATGGACAGGGGGCGAGCAGTACTTC
TRBD1	TRBJ1-1	TRBV5-4	14	-	CASSTGTAIDEAFF	TGTGCCAGCAGTACCGGGACAGCTATCGATGAAGCTTTCTTT
-	TRBJ1-5	TRBV5-5	13	-	CASSLKKHQPQHF	TGTGCCAGCAGCTTGAAGAAGCATCAGCCCCAGCATTTT
-	TRBJ2-1	TRBV7-9	14	-	CASSLLTLGNEQFF	TGTGCCAGCAGCTTGCTGACCCTGGGCAATGAGCAGTTCTTC
-	TRBJ2-7	TRBV7-2	11	-	CASSQDREQYF	TGTGCCAGCAGCCAAGACCGTGAGCAGTACTTC
TRBD1	TRBJ2-7	TRBV5-1	13	-	CASSKTGGYEQYF	TGCGCCAGCAGCAAGACAGGGGGGTACGAGCAGTACTTC
-	TRBJ2-1	TRBV5-1	17	few	CASSSGQTTSSYNEQFF	TGCGCCAGCAGCTCCGGACAGACAACAAGCTCCTACAATGAGCAGTTCTTC
TRBD2	TRBJ2-1	TRBV9	18	-	CASSVSSLSAGGDNEQFF	TGTGCCAGCAGCGTAAGTTCCTTGAGTGCGGGAGGGGACAATGAGCAGTTCTTC
TRBD2	TRBJ2-7	TRBV2	20	-	CASSEAPPLAGDHFSYEQYF	TGTGCCAGCAGTGAAGCACCTCCGCTAGCGGGAGATCATTTCTCCTACGAGCAGTACTTC
-	TRBJ2-5	TRBV9	15	once	CASSVGDDRRETQYF	TGTGCCAGCAGCGTCGGGGACGATCGACGAGAGACCCAGTACTTC
-	TRBJ2-5	TRBV28	14	-	CASNHYRARETQYF	TGTGCCAGCAACCATTATAGAGCCCGGGAGACCCAGTACTTC
-	TRBJ1-4	TRBV19	14	-	CASSIVPGAEKLFF	TGTGCCAGTAGTATCGTACCAGGGGCCGAAAAACTGTTTTTT
-	TRBJ1-2	TRBV18	12	once	CASSPRTGPGTF	TGTGCCAGCTCACCTCGAACAGGACCGGGGACCTTC
-	TRBJ1-1	TRBV7-9	14	-	CASSSSGHRTEAFF	TGTGCCAGCAGCTCTTCGGGACACAGGACTGAAGCTTTCTTT
-	TRBJ2-3	TRBV5-1	13	-	CASSLRGTDTQYF	TGCGCCAGCAGCTTAAGGGGCACAGATACGCAGTATTTT